The sequence of this T cell receptor beta chain was determined in a study of blood T cells in healthy people across ages. A sample-barcoded 5' primer and a J-beta primer mix were used in a second PCR of roughly 6 to 11 cycles. The authors tagged each cDNA molecule using a template-switch adaptor with 12 random nucleotides. A single record per CDR3 protein comes from TCRdb applying MiXCR to the 5' RACE reads. The sample records around 500,000 distinct CDR3 sequences, more than 45% being singletons. Ranging in age from roughly 6 to 90, the donors were healthy Caucasian individuals from Russia. The amount of total RNA extracted per sample was at least 5.5 micrograms. Germline V CDR1 and CDR2: SQVTM, ANQGSEA. The CDR3 has 13 amino acids. V was trimmed by 6 bases and J by 3 bases, leaving 14 bases between them.

The chain employs TRBV29-1 and TRBJ2-5; D is undetermined. The sequence derives from a man older than 75 in good health. The sequencing sample was made of blood. The CDR3 region is CSVHLNSKETQYF. DNA for the CDR3: TGCAGCGTACACCTCAACTCAAAAGAGACCCAGTACTTC.